The rows below give T cell receptor beta chains drawn from one sample of a study of early T cells in non-severe SARS-CoV-2 infection. Using its own MiXCR run on the 5' RACE reads, TCRdb lists one record per CDR3 protein. The repertoire holds 70,000 to 80,000 distinct CDR3 sequences, around 12% seen once, with less than 3.5% in the top ten. The material was whole blood, obtained at baseline. The receptors come from an adult who was a healthcare worker with PCR-confirmed SARS-CoV-2 infection or an uninfected control (not recorded which). CDR3s leave out the opening cysteine and the closing phenylalanine or tryptophan.

>TRBJ2-7|11|TRBV6-5
ASALSRTREQY
>TRBJ1-1|10|TRBV6-5
ASSSGRTEAF
>TRBJ2-7|12|TRBV12-3/TRBV12-4
ASRSSGTTYEQY
>TRBJ1-6|12|TRBV6-6
ASSQNRADSPLH
>TRBJ1-2|10|TRBV7-9
ASSPGLYGYT
>TRBJ2-7|12|TRBV25-1
ASSGRQGSGEQY
>TRBJ2-5|14|TRBV9
ASSLSEAKHQETQY
>TRBJ1-1|11|TRBV6-5
ASQRGGGTEAF
>TRBJ1-5|10|TRBV4-1
GGPGPNQPQH
>TRBJ2-5|13|TRBV6-6
ASNNPGNLKETQY
>TRBJ2-5|11|TRBV20-1
SARWGAQETQY
>TRBJ2-2|13|TRBV28
ASSLVWATTGELF
>TRBJ2-2|14|TRBV7-2
ASSLGWKANTGELF
>TRBJ1-1|15|TRBV7-9
ASSPGGSPGLNTEAF
>TRBJ2-4|11|TRBV4-2
ASSQDLAEVEY